Listed below are T cell receptor beta chains from one sample, sequenced in a study of PD-1 blockade in classical Hodgkin lymphoma. The data were produced by immunoSEQ multiplex PCR, yet TCRdb's version contains in-frame clones alone and is incomplete. The repertoire consists of under 25,000 clones, with roughly 86% occurring once and the leading ten covering about a fifth. Source: peripheral blood mononuclear cells (PBMCs), taken before the fourth cycle of nivolumab. These receptors were taken from a human donor with classical Hodgkin lymphoma. Both conserved end residues are part of each CDR3. Each record gives: D gene, clone size, V gene, J gene, CDR3 DNA, CDR3 protein. D genes are given only for firm matches. Clone sizes are given selectively: once, few, many, or a class where the clone is expanded.

d_gene: NA; abundance: NA; v_gene: TRBV5-1; j_gene: TRBJ1-2; CDR3nt: TGCGCCAGCAGCTTGGGACGGGACTATGGCTACACCTTC; CDR3aa: CASSLGRDYGYTF
d_gene: TRBD1; abundance: few; v_gene: TRBV2; j_gene: TRBJ2-7; CDR3nt: TGTGCCAGCCCCCGGACAGGGTCCTACGAGCAGTACTTC; CDR3aa: CASPRTGSYEQYF
d_gene: NA; abundance: NA; v_gene: TRBV5-1; j_gene: TRBJ2-3; CDR3nt: TGCGCCAGCAGCCCCCCACAGGGCGCAGATACGCAGTATTTT; CDR3aa: CASSPPQGADTQYF
d_gene: TRBD1; abundance: NA; v_gene: TRBV7-3; j_gene: TRBJ1-3; CDR3nt: TGTGCCAGCATCCGACAGGGGATTTTCTCTGGAAACACCATATATTTT; CDR3aa: CASIRQGIFSGNTIYF
d_gene: NA; abundance: NA; v_gene: TRBV7-8; j_gene: TRBJ2-7; CDR3nt: TGTGCCAGCAGCTCCCCTCCCGGGACCGAAAACTTC; CDR3aa: CASSSPPGTENF
d_gene: TRBD2; abundance: NA; v_gene: TRBV28; j_gene: TRBJ2-3; CDR3nt: TGTGCCAGCAGTTTAGGGTATATGTGGCGGGAGGGAGTCGCAGATACGCAGTATTTT; CDR3aa: CASSLGYMWREGVADTQYF
d_gene: NA; abundance: NA; v_gene: TRBV18; j_gene: TRBJ2-1; CDR3nt: TGTGCCAGCTCACCACCTTTACAGCCGGGGACCTATGAGCAGTTCTTC; CDR3aa: CASSPPLQPGTYEQFF
d_gene: TRBD1; abundance: NA; v_gene: TRBV11-2; j_gene: TRBJ1-2; CDR3nt: TGTGCCAGCAGCCCTTGGACAGGGGGCATCTATGGCTACACCTTC; CDR3aa: CASSPWTGGIYGYTF
d_gene: NA; abundance: few; v_gene: TRBV6-5; j_gene: TRBJ1-3; CDR3nt: TGTGCCAGCAGGGCGGAGGGAAACACCATATATTTT; CDR3aa: CASRAEGNTIYF
d_gene: TRBD2; abundance: many; v_gene: TRBV4-1; j_gene: TRBJ2-3; CDR3nt: TGCGCCAGCAGCCCCCAGCGGGGGGCGGGAGATACGCAGTATTTT; CDR3aa: CASSPQRGAGDTQYF
d_gene: TRBD1; abundance: NA; v_gene: TRBV29-1; j_gene: TRBJ1-2; CDR3nt: TGCAGCGTCCCGACAGGGTCAGGTGGCTACACCTTC; CDR3aa: CSVPTGSGGYTF
d_gene: NA; abundance: NA; v_gene: TRBV19; j_gene: TRBJ1-2; CDR3nt: TGTGCCAGTAGTATCACGGGGGCCACCGTTAACTATGGCTACACCTTC; CDR3aa: CASSITGATVNYGYTF
d_gene: NA; abundance: once; v_gene: TRBV5-1; j_gene: TRBJ2-5; CDR3nt: TGCGCCAGCAGCTTGGACCCTAGAGGGACAAAGGGGACCCAGTACTTC; CDR3aa: CASSLDPRGTKGTQYF
d_gene: NA; abundance: NA; v_gene: TRBV6-5; j_gene: TRBJ2-5; CDR3nt: TGTGCCAGCAGCCTCACCCTCGGCGAACCAGAGACCCAGTACTTC; CDR3aa: CASSLTLGEPETQYF
d_gene: NA; abundance: NA; v_gene: TRBV4-2; j_gene: TRBJ1-1; CDR3nt: TGTGCCAGCAGCCAAGAAGTCCTGGGGGGGGCGGGCACTGAAGCTTTCTTT; CDR3aa: CASSQEVLGGAGTEAFF
d_gene: NA; abundance: NA; v_gene: TRBV30; j_gene: TRBJ1-1; CDR3nt: TGTGCCTGGACCCTGGGGAACTTTAACACTGAAGCTTTCTTT; CDR3aa: CAWTLGNFNTEAFF
d_gene: NA; abundance: NA; v_gene: TRBV19; j_gene: TRBJ1-1; CDR3nt: TGTGCCAGTAGTCCATACAGGAGTGAAGCTTTCTTT; CDR3aa: CASSPYRSEAFF
d_gene: NA; abundance: NA; v_gene: TRBV7-8; j_gene: TRBJ2-3; CDR3nt: TGTGCCAGCATCCTCGGGACCCGCACAGATACGCAGTATTTT; CDR3aa: CASILGTRTDTQYF
d_gene: NA; abundance: NA; v_gene: TRBV19; j_gene: TRBJ1-2; CDR3nt: TGTGCCAGTAGTATAAAAGGGAGTTTTGGCTACACCTTC; CDR3aa: CASSIKGSFGYTF
d_gene: NA; abundance: NA; v_gene: TRBV28; j_gene: TRBJ1-1; CDR3nt: TGTGCCAGCAGTTTGATCTCGGAGAACACTGAAGCTTTCTTT; CDR3aa: CASSLISENTEAFF
d_gene: NA; abundance: NA; v_gene: TRBV6-5; j_gene: TRBJ1-5; CDR3nt: TGTGCCAGCAGTTACCCTATACGTCGGCGCAATCAGCCCCAGCATTTT; CDR3aa: CASSYPIRRRNQPQHF
d_gene: TRBD1; abundance: NA; v_gene: TRBV5-4; j_gene: TRBJ2-1; CDR3nt: TGTGCCAGCAGCTCACAGGGGCCCGAGTACAATGAGCAGTTCTTC; CDR3aa: CASSSQGPEYNEQFF
d_gene: TRBD1; abundance: NA; v_gene: TRBV7-9; j_gene: TRBJ2-7; CDR3nt: TGTGCCAGCAGCTCACATTCAGGGGGCGAGTACGAGCAGTACTTC; CDR3aa: CASSSHSGGEYEQYF
d_gene: NA; abundance: few; v_gene: TRBV19; j_gene: TRBJ1-3; CDR3nt: TGTGCCAGTAGTACCCCGGACAGACCGGGAAACACCATATATTTT; CDR3aa: CASSTPDRPGNTIYF
d_gene: NA; abundance: NA; v_gene: TRBV5-8; j_gene: TRBJ2-3; CDR3nt: TGTGCCAGCAGCTTTGACGGGACCAAGGATACGCAGTATTTT; CDR3aa: CASSFDGTKDTQYF
d_gene: NA; abundance: NA; v_gene: TRBV9; j_gene: TRBJ2-1; CDR3nt: TGTGCCAGCAGCGCCCGGGAGCGGCCCTACAATGAGCAGTTCTTC; CDR3aa: CASSARERPYNEQFF
d_gene: NA; abundance: NA; v_gene: TRBV9; j_gene: TRBJ2-3; CDR3nt: TGTGCCAGCAGCTTCCAGGGGGATACGCAGTATTTT; CDR3aa: CASSFQGDTQYF
d_gene: NA; abundance: NA; v_gene: TRBV2; j_gene: TRBJ2-3; CDR3nt: TGTGCCAGCAGTGATGGCCTTCTTGGGGGCACAGATACGCAGTATTTT; CDR3aa: CASSDGLLGGTDTQYF
d_gene: NA; abundance: NA; v_gene: TRBV7-3; j_gene: TRBJ2-5; CDR3nt: TGTGCCAGCAGCCCCTCGAGGTCGGAGACCCAGTACTTC; CDR3aa: CASSPSRSETQYF
d_gene: NA; abundance: NA; v_gene: TRBV27; j_gene: TRBJ1-2; CDR3nt: TGTGCCAGCAGTTGGACCGGGACAACCTATGGCTACACCTTC; CDR3aa: CASSWTGTTYGYTF
d_gene: TRBD1; abundance: NA; v_gene: TRBV6-4; j_gene: TRBJ1-6; CDR3nt: TGTGCCAGTTCCACAGGGGACCATAATTCACCCCTCCACTTT; CDR3aa: CASSTGDHNSPLHF
d_gene: NA; abundance: NA; v_gene: TRBV9; j_gene: TRBJ2-3; CDR3nt: TGTGCCAGCAGCGTAGGACTCCTCGATGGCGCAGATACGCAGTATTTT; CDR3aa: CASSVGLLDGADTQYF
d_gene: NA; abundance: few; v_gene: TRBV5-1; j_gene: TRBJ2-3; CDR3nt: TGCGCCAGCAGCCGGGACGGGGGCACAGATACGCAGTATTTT; CDR3aa: CASSRDGGTDTQYF
d_gene: TRBD2; abundance: NA; v_gene: TRBV11-1; j_gene: TRBJ2-7; CDR3nt: TGTGCCAGCAGCTTACTGTCTAGCGGGAGTTACGAGCAGTACTTC; CDR3aa: CASSLLSSGSYEQYF
d_gene: NA; abundance: NA; v_gene: TRBV7-9; j_gene: TRBJ1-3; CDR3nt: TGTGCCAGCAGCCTCCTTTGGGACCCTTTCTCTGGAAACACCATATATTTT; CDR3aa: CASSLLWDPFSGNTIYF
d_gene: NA; abundance: NA; v_gene: TRBV6-1; j_gene: TRBJ2-5; CDR3nt: TGTGCCAGCAGTGATTTGCGGGGCCATTCTGGGCAAGAGACCCAGTACTTC; CDR3aa: CASSDLRGHSGQETQYF
d_gene: NA; abundance: NA; v_gene: TRBV5-8; j_gene: TRBJ2-3; CDR3nt: TGTGCCAGCAGCTTGGTCCTGGGTCCCACAGATACGCAGTATTTT; CDR3aa: CASSLVLGPTDTQYF
d_gene: TRBD1; abundance: NA; v_gene: TRBV19; j_gene: TRBJ1-3; CDR3nt: TGTGCCAGTATCCGACAGGGATCCTCTGGAAACACCATATATTTT; CDR3aa: CASIRQGSSGNTIYF
d_gene: TRBD1; abundance: few; v_gene: TRBV28; j_gene: TRBJ1-5; CDR3nt: TGTGCCAGCAGGACAGGGAGCAATCAGCCCCAGCATTTT; CDR3aa: CASRTGSNQPQHF
d_gene: TRBD2; abundance: NA; v_gene: TRBV9; j_gene: TRBJ2-5; CDR3nt: TGTGCCAGCAGCCCCGCCGGGGGGGCGCAACGAGAGACCCAGTACTTC; CDR3aa: CASSPAGGAQRETQYF
d_gene: TRBD1; abundance: NA; v_gene: TRBV28; j_gene: TRBJ1-2; CDR3nt: TGTGCCAGCAGTCTAGGACAGGGTAACTTTGGTGCCTACACCTTC; CDR3aa: CASSLGQGNFGAYTF
d_gene: NA; abundance: NA; v_gene: TRBV30; j_gene: TRBJ2-7; CDR3nt: TGTGCCTGGAGTGTAGGGGGGGAGCAGTACTTC; CDR3aa: CAWSVGGEQYF
d_gene: NA; abundance: NA; v_gene: TRBV2; j_gene: TRBJ2-2; CDR3nt: TGTGCCAGCAGAGTGTCGGCCGGGGAGCTGTTTTTT; CDR3aa: CASRVSAGELFF
d_gene: NA; abundance: few; v_gene: TRBV5-6; j_gene: TRBJ2-7; CDR3nt: TGTGCCAGCAGCCCCGGACCCGGTACCAGCGAGCAGTACTTC; CDR3aa: CASSPGPGTSEQYF